The T cell receptor beta chain under discussion was sequenced for a study of blood T cell repertoires in COVID-19. On the study more broadly: Acute-phase and convalescent COVID-19 samples originated in the United States, Italy and Spain. The analysed material was cDNA or gDNA that came from T cells, B-cell-depleted T cells, or PBMCs.

Trimming left V 3 bases short and J 3 bases short, with 8 bases between. Looked up from germline, CDR1 is SGHTA and CDR2 is FQGTGA. The CDR3 runs to 13 residues. In the authors' methods: Reference gene primer amplification gave nucleated cell count estimates. Sequencing was performed with immunoSEQ multiplex PCR; in TCRdb, only in-frame clones are kept and a portion is missing. For V, J and clone size, that table is used; D and trimming come from the DNA. The sample lists about 88,000 clones, approximately 91% seen once, with 2.9% in the top ten. This clone has only one observation. Sequenced input: peripheral blood. This receptor was taken from an elderly woman with acute or convalescent COVID-19. The chain couples TRBV7-3 to TRBJ1-1; D is ambiguous. CDR3: CASSFRLYTEAFF. Written as DNA, the CDR3 is TGTGCCAGCAGCTTCCGACTCTACACTGAAGCTTTCTTT.